Listed below are T cell receptor beta chains from one sample, sequenced in a study of T-cell reconstitution after alpha-beta-depleted transplantation in children. TCRdb re-analysed the PCR reads in MiXCR, keeping a single row per CDR3 protein. The sample holds around 680,000 distinct CDR3 sequences, approximately 16% seen once. This sample comprised PBMCs from the stem cell graft donor, obtained from the stem cell graft. These receptors were collected from a human donor who donated a stem cell graft to a child with acute myeloid leukemia. Each CDR3 is given with its conserved first and last residue. A D gene is named only where the DNA matches it firmly. Clone sizes are given selectively: once, few, many, or a class where the clone is expanded.

cdr3_nt	cdr3_aa	j_call	d_call	v_call	clone_size
TGTGCCAGCAGTCGAGGGGAGAGCAATCAGCCCCAGCATTTT	CASSRGESNQPQHF	TRBJ1-5	NA	TRBV5-5	few
TGCGCCAGCAGAGAAGGAGCGGACTCCTACGAGCAGTACTTC	CASREGADSYEQYF	TRBJ2-7	NA	TRBV5-1	NA
TGTGCCAGAAGGGACAGCCAAGAGACCCAGTACTTC	CARRDSQETQYF	TRBJ2-5	TRBD1	TRBV2	NA
TGCGCCAGCAGCCCGAGGGCCGGGACATCGGATTCACCCCTCCACTTT	CASSPRAGTSDSPLHF	TRBJ1-6	NA	TRBV5-1	NA
TGTGCCAGCAGTGCCCTCCGGGCCAAATCCTACAATGAGCAGTTCTTC	CASSALRAKSYNEQFF	TRBJ2-1	NA	TRBV25-1	NA
TGCAGTGTCCCTACGGGGGGCACTGAAGCTTTCTTT	CSVPTGGTEAFF	TRBJ1-1	NA	TRBV20-1	few
TGTGCCAGCAGTCCCGGGGGACGGCAAGAGACCCAGTACTTC	CASSPGGRQETQYF	TRBJ2-5	NA	TRBV12-3/TRBV12-4	few
TGCAGTGCGATGACGAACACTGAAGCTTTCTTT	CSAMTNTEAFF	TRBJ1-1	NA	TRBV20-1	NA
TGTGCCAGCAGCCTACAGGGGGTTGCCTACGAGCAGTACTTC	CASSLQGVAYEQYF	TRBJ2-7	TRBD1	TRBV3-1	NA
TGTGCCAGCAGCTTGGCCCTAGCTTGGGGCACAGATACGCAGTATTTT	CASSLALAWGTDTQYF	TRBJ2-3	NA	TRBV5-6	few
TGTGCCAGCAGCCAAGAGGGGCCATATGGCTACACCTTC	CASSQEGPYGYTF	TRBJ1-2	NA	TRBV14	NA
TGTGCCAGCAGCTCCGGACAGGGGGCCTACTATGGCTACACCTTC	CASSSGQGAYYGYTF	TRBJ1-2	TRBD1	TRBV7-9	NA
TGTGCCAGCAGGTCAGGACTTTCCCAGGATACGCAGTATTTT	CASRSGLSQDTQYF	TRBJ2-3	NA	TRBV5-6	few
TGTGCCACCAGTGATTCGTACGGGTCACTAGCGGGGGGTTCAGATACGCAGTATTTT	CATSDSYGSLAGGSDTQYF	TRBJ2-3	TRBD2	TRBV24-1	NA
TGTGCCATCAGTGTGGCTAGCAACAATGAGCAGTTCTTC	CAISVASNNEQFF	TRBJ2-1	NA	TRBV10-3	NA
TGCAGCGTTGAGGGGGGCTCCCGGTTGGAGACCCAGTACTTC	CSVEGGSRLETQYF	TRBJ2-5	NA	TRBV29-1	many
TGTGCCAGCAGTGACCCCGACAGGTACCAAGAGACCCAGTACTTC	CASSDPDRYQETQYF	TRBJ2-5	NA	TRBV28	few